This is a list of T cell receptor beta chains from one sample in a study of response to subunit inactivated influenza vaccine. MiXCR was run by TCRdb on the RT-PCR reads, yielding one entry per CDR3 protein. The repertoire holds about 300,000 distinct CDR3 sequences, with 20% to 25% as singletons. The sequencing here drew on PBMCs from blood, taken less than 22 months after vaccination. All receptors come from a man aged 45 to 75 who received an inactivated influenza vaccine. The CDR3 runs from the conserved cysteine through the conserved F or W. A D gene is named only where the DNA matches it firmly. Size is omitted from some rows. Given values are once, few, many or a class for expanded clones.

CDR3	DNA	V	J	size	D
CASSPLGNQPQHF	TGTGCCAGCAGCCCACTAGGCAATCAGCCCCAGCATTTT	TRBV7-6	TRBJ1-5	many	.
CASSPDRGLYEQYF	TGTGCCAGCAGCCCGGACAGGGGATTGTACGAGCAGTACTTC	TRBV5-6	TRBJ2-7	.	TRBD1
CASSMTGGASNSPLHF	TGCGCCAGCAGCATGACAGGGGGCGCCTCTAATTCACCCCTCCACTTT	TRBV5-1	TRBJ1-6	many	TRBD1
CASSQEGGAGHGYTF	TGCGCCAGCAGCCAAGAGGGGGGCGCCGGTCATGGCTACACCTTC	TRBV4-3	TRBJ1-2	.	.
CASSLTTGGTQYF	TGTGCCAGCAGCTTAACTACAGGGGGGACCCAGTACTTC	TRBV7-8	TRBJ2-5	few	TRBD1
CASSYRWGSGANVLTF	TGTGCCAGCAGTTACCGGTGGGGGTCTGGGGCCAACGTCCTGACTTTC	TRBV6-2/TRBV6-3	TRBJ2-6	few	.
CASSLIGQEAFF	TGTGCCAGCAGCCTTATCGGACAAGAAGCTTTCTTT	TRBV9	TRBJ1-1	many	.
CASSQDGGGRQPQHF	TGCGCCAGCAGCCAAGACGGCGGGGGTCGTCAGCCCCAGCATTTT	TRBV4-3	TRBJ1-5	few	.
CASSGAYQPQHF	TGTGCCAGCAGCGGGGCTTATCAGCCCCAGCATTTT	TRBV28	TRBJ1-5	.	.
CASSPRGGNQPQHF	TGTGCCAGCAGCCCCCGGGGCGGGAATCAGCCCCAGCATTTT	TRBV5-5	TRBJ1-5	few	.
CASSSGTGREETQYF	TGCGCCAGCAGCTCCGGGACAGGGAGGGAGGAGACCCAGTACTTC	TRBV5-1	TRBJ2-5	once	TRBD1
CASSLGLLNEKLFF	TGCGCCAGCAGCCTTGGCCTCCTTAATGAAAAACTGTTTTTT	TRBV4-1	TRBJ1-4	many	.
CASSPDPSRDTGELFF	TGTGCCAGCAGCCCCGATCCCTCCCGGGACACCGGGGAGCTGTTTTTT	TRBV11-2	TRBJ2-2	few	.
CASSGQDRYYNEQFF	TGTGCCAGCAGTGGCCAGGACAGGTACTACAATGAGCAGTTCTTC	TRBV28	TRBJ2-1	many	TRBD1
CASSQGFQGQPQHF	TGCGCCAGCAGCCAAGGTTTTCAGGGTCAGCCCCAGCATTTT	TRBV4-3	TRBJ1-5	many	.
CASTEGQGYGYTF	TGTGCCAGCACCGAGGGGCAGGGATATGGCTACACCTTC	TRBV2	TRBJ1-2	few	.
CASKGETAANYGYTF	TGTGCCAGCAAGGGAGAGACGGCAGCTAACTATGGCTACACCTTC	TRBV6-1	TRBJ1-2	.	.
CASSYFNTIYF	TGTGCCAGCAGTTACTTTAACACCATATATTTT	TRBV6-5	TRBJ1-3	.	.
CASSTFGGTLYEQYF	TGTGCCAGCAGTACCTTTGGGGGGACACTATACGAGCAGTACTTC	TRBV12-3/TRBV12-4	TRBJ2-7	.	.
CASRPDMNYGYTF	TGTGCCAGCAGACCAGACATGAACTATGGCTACACCTTC	TRBV12-3/TRBV12-4	TRBJ1-2	.	.
CASSLWGETQYF	TGTGCCAGCAGTTTATGGGGGGAGACCCAGTACTTC	TRBV12-3/TRBV12-4	TRBJ2-5	many	.
CASSQAGQQFNSNQPQHF	TGTGCCAGCAGCCAAGCTGGACAGCAATTTAATAGCAATCAGCCCCAGCATTTT	TRBV3-1	TRBJ1-5	.	.
CASSSPTGRKYTEAFF	TGTGCCAGCAGTTCCCCGACAGGACGGAAATACACTGAAGCTTTCTTT	TRBV7-9	TRBJ1-1	few	.
CASSPADRNYNEQFF	TGTGCCAGCTCACCCGCCGACAGGAACTACAATGAGCAGTTCTTC	TRBV18	TRBJ2-1	.	.
CASSLGGQGQPQHF	TGTGCCAGCAGCTTAGGGGGACAGGGACAGCCCCAGCATTTT	TRBV7-2	TRBJ1-5	few	TRBD1
CASSSLGETEAFF	TGCGCCAGCAGCTCCCTAGGGGAAACTGAAGCTTTCTTT	TRBV5-1	TRBJ1-1	.	.
CASSQVEGGELFF	TGCGCCAGCAGCCAGGTCGAGGGGGGGGAGCTGTTTTTT	TRBV4-3	TRBJ2-2	.	.
CATQTGYEQYF	TGTGCCACTCAGACAGGGTACGAGCAGTACTTC	TRBV10-3	TRBJ2-7	.	TRBD1
CASSQVGPELNYGYTF	TGTGCCAGCAGCCAAGTAGGTCCGGAATTGAACTATGGCTACACCTTC	TRBV14	TRBJ1-2	many	.
CASSTGQYGYTF	TGTGCCAGCAGCACGGGACAATATGGCTACACCTTC	TRBV5-6	TRBJ1-2	.	.
CASSLNPRGLGVNTEAFF	TGTGCCAGCAGCTTGAACCCCAGGGGGCTGGGTGTGAACACTGAAGCTTTCTTT	TRBV5-5	TRBJ1-1	.	TRBD1
CASSYRDSKNIQYF	TGTGCCAGCAGTTACAGAGACAGCAAAAACATTCAGTACTTC	TRBV6-5	TRBJ2-4	few	.
CASSALQGMETQYF	TGCGCCAGCAGTGCCCTCCAGGGGATGGAGACCCAGTACTTC	TRBV10-2	TRBJ2-5	few	.
CSVASSNEQFF	TGCAGCGTTGCTAGCTCCAATGAGCAGTTCTTC	TRBV29-1	TRBJ2-1	.	.
CASSTAYEQYF	TGTGCCAGCAGTACCGCCTACGAGCAGTACTTC	TRBV28	TRBJ2-7	few	.
CASSSTYGGIPYEQYF	TGTGCCAGCAGTTCAACTTATGGCGGGATACCCTACGAGCAGTACTTC	TRBV28	TRBJ2-7	.	.
CSVKTGGSYEQYF	TGCAGCGTGAAGACAGGGGGAAGCTACGAGCAGTACTTC	TRBV29-1	TRBJ2-7	.	TRBD1
CASSPGIRNTEAFF	TGTGCCAGCAGCCCAGGAATTCGGAACACTGAAGCTTTCTTT	TRBV5-6	TRBJ1-1	few	.
CATRGRQVHYGYTF	TGTGCCACCAGGGGTAGACAGGTCCACTATGGCTACACCTTC	TRBV15	TRBJ1-2	.	.
CASSQDRTGTYEQYF	TGCGCCAGCAGCCAAGACCGGACGGGTACCTACGAGCAGTACTTC	TRBV4-3	TRBJ2-7	.	.
CASHAAGRGNTEAFF	TGTGCCAGCCACGCGGCTGGGAGGGGAAACACTGAAGCTTTCTTT	TRBV6-1	TRBJ1-1	few	.
CSATQREGFTDTQYF	TGCAGTGCAACGCAGCGGGAGGGATTCACAGATACGCAGTATTTT	TRBV20-1	TRBJ2-3	.	TRBD2
CASSRGSALHF	TGTGCCAGCAGCCGCGGGTCAGCCCTCCACTTT	TRBV25-1	TRBJ1-6	.	.